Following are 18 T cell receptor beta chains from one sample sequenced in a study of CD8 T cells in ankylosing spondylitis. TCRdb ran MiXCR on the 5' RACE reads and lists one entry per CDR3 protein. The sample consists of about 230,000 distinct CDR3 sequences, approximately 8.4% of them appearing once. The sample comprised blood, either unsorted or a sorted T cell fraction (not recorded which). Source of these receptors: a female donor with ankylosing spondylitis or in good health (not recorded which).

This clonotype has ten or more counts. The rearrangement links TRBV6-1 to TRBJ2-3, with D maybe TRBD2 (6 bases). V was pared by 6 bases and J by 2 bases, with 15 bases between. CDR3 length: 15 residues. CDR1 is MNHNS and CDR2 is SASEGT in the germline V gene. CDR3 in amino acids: CASSPQGGITDTQYF. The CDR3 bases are TGTGCCAGCAGCCCCCAGGGCGGGATCACAGATACGCAGTATTTT.

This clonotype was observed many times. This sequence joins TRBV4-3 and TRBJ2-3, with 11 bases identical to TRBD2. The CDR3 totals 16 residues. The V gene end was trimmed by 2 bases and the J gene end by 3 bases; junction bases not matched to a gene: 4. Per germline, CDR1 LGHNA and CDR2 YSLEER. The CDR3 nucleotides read TGCGCCAGCAGCCAACAACTAGCGGGAGCTACAGATACGCAGTATTTT. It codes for CASSQQLAGATDTQYF.

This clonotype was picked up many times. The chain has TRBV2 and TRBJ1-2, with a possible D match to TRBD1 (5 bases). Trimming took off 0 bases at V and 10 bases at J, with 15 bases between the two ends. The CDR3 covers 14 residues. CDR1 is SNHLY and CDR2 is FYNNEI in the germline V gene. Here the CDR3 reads CASSEASRVSDYTF. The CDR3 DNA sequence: TGTGCCAGCAGTGAAGCGTCCAGGGTTAGTGACTACACCTTC.

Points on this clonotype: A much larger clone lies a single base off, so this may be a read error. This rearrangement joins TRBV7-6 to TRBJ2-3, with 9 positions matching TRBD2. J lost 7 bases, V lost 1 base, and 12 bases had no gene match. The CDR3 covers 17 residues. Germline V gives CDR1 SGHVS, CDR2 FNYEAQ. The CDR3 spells CASSLEPSGIHTNTQYF. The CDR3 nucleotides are TGTGCCAGCAGCTTAGAGCCTAGCGGGATCCACACGAATACGCAGTATTTT.

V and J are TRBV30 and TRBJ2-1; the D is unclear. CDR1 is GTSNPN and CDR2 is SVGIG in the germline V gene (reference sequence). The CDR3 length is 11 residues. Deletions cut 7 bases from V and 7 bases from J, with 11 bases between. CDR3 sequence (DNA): TGTGCCTCGCCCCAAGCGAATGAGCAGTTCTTC. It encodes CASPQANEQFF.

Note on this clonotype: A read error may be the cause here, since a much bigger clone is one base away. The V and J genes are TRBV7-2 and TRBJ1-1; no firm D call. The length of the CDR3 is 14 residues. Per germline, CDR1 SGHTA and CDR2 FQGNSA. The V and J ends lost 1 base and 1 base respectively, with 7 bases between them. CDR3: CASSLGAANTEAFF. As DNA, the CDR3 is TGTGCCAGCAGCTTAGGAGCGGCGAACACTGAAGCTTTCTTT.

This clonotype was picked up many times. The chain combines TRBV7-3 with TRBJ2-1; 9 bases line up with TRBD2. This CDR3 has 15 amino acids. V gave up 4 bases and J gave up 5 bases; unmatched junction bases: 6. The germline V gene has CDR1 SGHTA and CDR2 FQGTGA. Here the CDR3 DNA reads TGTGCCAGCAGCTCAGCCGGGACTAGCCACAATGAGCAGTTCTTC. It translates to CASSSAGTSHNEQFF.

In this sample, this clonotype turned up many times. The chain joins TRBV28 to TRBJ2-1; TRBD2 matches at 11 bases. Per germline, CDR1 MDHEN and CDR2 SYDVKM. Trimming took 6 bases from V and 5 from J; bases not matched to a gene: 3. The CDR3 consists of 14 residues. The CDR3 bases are TGTGCCAGCAGCACGGGACTAGCGGACAATGAGCAGTTCTTC. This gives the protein CASSTGLADNEQFF.

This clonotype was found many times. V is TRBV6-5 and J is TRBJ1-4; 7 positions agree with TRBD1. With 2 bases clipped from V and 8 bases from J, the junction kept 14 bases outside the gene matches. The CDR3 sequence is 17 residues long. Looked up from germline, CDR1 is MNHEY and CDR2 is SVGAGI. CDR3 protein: CASSYPPDRAGSEKLFF. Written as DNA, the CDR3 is TGTGCCAGCAGTTACCCCCCCGACAGGGCGGGTTCCGAAAAACTGTTTTTT.

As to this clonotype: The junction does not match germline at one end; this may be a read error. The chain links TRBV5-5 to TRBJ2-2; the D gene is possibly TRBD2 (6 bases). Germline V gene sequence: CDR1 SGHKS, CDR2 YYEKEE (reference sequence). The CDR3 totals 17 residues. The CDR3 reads CVSSSVLAGGNTGELFF. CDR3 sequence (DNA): TGTGTCAGCAGCTCAGTACTAGCTGGGGGGAACACCGGGGAGCTGTTTTTT.

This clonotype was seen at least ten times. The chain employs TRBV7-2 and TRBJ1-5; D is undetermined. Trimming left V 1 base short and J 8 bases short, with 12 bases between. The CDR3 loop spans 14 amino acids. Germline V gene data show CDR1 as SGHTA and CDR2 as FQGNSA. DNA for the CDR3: TGTGCCAGCAGCTTAGGGGGTGGGAGAGAGCCCCAGCATTTT. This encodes CASSLGGGREPQHF.

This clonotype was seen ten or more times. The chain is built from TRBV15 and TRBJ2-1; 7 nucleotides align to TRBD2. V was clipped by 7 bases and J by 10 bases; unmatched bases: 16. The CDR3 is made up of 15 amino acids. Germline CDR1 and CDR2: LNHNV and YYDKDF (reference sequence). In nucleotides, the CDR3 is TGTGCCACCACCCCTATGGAGGGAGGGCCTGGGGAGCAGTTCTTC. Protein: CATTPMEGGPGEQFF.

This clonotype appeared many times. CDR3 protein: CASSSSGDSTDTQYF. The CDR3 DNA reads TGCGCCAGCAGCAGCAGCGGGGATAGCACAGATACGCAGTATTTT. The rearrangement links TRBV5-1 to TRBJ2-3; TRBD2 aligns across 7 bases. V lost 4 bases, J lost 0 bases, and 5 bases stayed unmatched. The germline V gene encodes CDR1 SGHRS and CDR2 YFSETQ. The CDR3 spans 15 residues.

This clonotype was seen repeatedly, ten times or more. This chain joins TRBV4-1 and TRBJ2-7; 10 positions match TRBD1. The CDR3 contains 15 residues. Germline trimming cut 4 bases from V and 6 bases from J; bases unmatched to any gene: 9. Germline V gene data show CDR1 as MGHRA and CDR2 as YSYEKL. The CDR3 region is CASSPGQGLFREQYF. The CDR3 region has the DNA TGCGCCAGCAGCCCGGGACAGGGGCTCTTTCGCGAGCAGTACTTC.

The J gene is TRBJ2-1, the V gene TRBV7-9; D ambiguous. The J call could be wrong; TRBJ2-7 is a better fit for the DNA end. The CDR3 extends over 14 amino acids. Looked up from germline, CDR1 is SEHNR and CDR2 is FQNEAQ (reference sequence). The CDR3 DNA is TGTGCCAGCAGCTTACCGGGCCACGCAGATGAGCAGTACTTC. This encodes CASSLPGHADEQYF.

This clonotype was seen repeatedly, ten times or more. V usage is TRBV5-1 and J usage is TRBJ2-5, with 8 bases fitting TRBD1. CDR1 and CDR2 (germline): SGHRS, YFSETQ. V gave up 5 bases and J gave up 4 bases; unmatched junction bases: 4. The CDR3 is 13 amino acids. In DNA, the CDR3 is TGCGCCAGCAGTTCAGGGGGCGGAGAGACCCAGTACTTC. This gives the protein CASSSGGGETQYF.

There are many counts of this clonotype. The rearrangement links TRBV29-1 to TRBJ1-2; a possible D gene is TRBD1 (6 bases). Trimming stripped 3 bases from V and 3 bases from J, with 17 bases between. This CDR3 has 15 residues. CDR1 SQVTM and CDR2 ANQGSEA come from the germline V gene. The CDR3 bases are TGCAGCGTTGAGGGTACCCGGACAGCGCACTATGGCTACACCTTC. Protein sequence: CSVEGTRTAHYGYTF.

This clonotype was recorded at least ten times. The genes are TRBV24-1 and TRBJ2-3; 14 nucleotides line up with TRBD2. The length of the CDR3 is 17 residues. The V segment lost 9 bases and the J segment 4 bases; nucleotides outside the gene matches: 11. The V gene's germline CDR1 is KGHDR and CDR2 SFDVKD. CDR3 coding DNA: TGTGCCACCCAGCCCGGGACTAGCGGGAGTATCGCAGATACGCAGTATTTT. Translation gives CATQPGTSGSIADTQYF.